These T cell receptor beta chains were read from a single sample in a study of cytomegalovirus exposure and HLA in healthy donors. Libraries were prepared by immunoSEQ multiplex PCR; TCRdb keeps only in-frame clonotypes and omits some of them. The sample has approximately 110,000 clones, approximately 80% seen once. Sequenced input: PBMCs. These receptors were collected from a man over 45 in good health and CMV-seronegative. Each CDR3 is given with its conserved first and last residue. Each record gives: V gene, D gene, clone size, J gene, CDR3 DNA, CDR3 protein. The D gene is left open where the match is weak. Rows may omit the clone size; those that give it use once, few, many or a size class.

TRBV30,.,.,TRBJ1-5,TGTGCCTGGAGTGCCGGAGCTTTACAGCCCCAGCATTTT,CAWSAGALQPQHF
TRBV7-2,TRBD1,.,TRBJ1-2,TGTGCCAGCGGTGGTGGCAGGGGGCGAGGTGGCTACACCTTC,CASGGGRGRGGYTF
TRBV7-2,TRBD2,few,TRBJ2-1,TGTGCCAGCAGCTCTGATAGCGGGAGTTCCGTGAATGAGCAGTTCTTC,CASSSDSGSSVNEQFF
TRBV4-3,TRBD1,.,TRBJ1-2,TGCGCCAGCAGCCCCTCGACAGGGGTTAACTATGGCTACACCTTC,CASSPSTGVNYGYTF
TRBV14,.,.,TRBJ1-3,TGTGCCAGCAGCCAAGATGGGGGCGGACCAGCCGCTGGAAACACCATATATTTT,CASSQDGGGPAAGNTIYF
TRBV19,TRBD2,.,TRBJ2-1,TGTGCCAGTAGCCCGGGACTACCCCCAGCGGGTGAGCAGTTCTTC,CASSPGLPPAGEQFF
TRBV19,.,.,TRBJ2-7,TGTGCCAGTAGTGCTTCAGGGTCCACTGGTGGCGAGCAGTACTTC,CASSASGSTGGEQYF
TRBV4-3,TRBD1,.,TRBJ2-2,TGCGCCAGCAGCCAAGTCTTGACAGGGCTGGACACCGGGGAGCTGTTTTTT,CASSQVLTGLDTGELFF
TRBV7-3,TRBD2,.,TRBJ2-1,TGTGCCAGCAGGCCCAGCGGGGGGACTTACAATGAGCAGTTCTTC,CASRPSGGTYNEQFF
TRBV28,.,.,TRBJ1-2,TGTGCCAGCAGCGCCCCAGTTACTAACTATGGCTACACCTTC,CASSAPVTNYGYTF
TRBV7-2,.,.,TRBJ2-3,TGTGCCAGCAGCCCAGTAGCACATACGCAGTATTTT,CASSPVAHTQYF
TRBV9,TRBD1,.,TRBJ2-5,TGTGCTCAAGAGGGGGCAGTTCAAGAGACCCAGTACTTC,CAQEGAVQETQYF
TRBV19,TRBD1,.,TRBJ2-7,TGTGCCAATGAGACAGGGGGGACATCCTACGAGCAGTACTTC,CANETGGTSYEQYF
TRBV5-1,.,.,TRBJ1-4,TGCGCCAGCAGTCAGGGGCCAGCAACTAATGAAAAACTGTTTTTT,CASSQGPATNEKLFF
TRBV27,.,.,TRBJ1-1,TGTGCCAGCAGTCGAGGACAGAGGACTGAAGCTTTCTTT,CASSRGQRTEAFF
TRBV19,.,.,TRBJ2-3,TGTGCCAGTAGTCCCACTACCGTCTCAGATACGCAGTATTTT,CASSPTTVSDTQYF
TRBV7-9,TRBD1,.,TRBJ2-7,TGTGCCAGCAGCCTACGACAGGGGGCCTACGAGCAGTACTTC,CASSLRQGAYEQYF
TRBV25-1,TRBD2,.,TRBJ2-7,TGTGCCAGCAGTGCGACTAGCGGGAGGTCCTACGAGCAGTACTTC,CASSATSGRSYEQYF
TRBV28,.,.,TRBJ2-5,TGTGCCAGCAGCAATGTCGGAGAGACCCAGTACTTC,CASSNVGETQYF
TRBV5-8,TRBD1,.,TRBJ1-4,TGTGCCAGCAGCCTTCCCGACAGGGCTAATGAAAAACTGTTTTTT,CASSLPDRANEKLFF
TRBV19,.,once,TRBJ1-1,TGTGCCAGTAGTATAGGCCGGACTACTGAAGCTTTCTTT,CASSIGRTTEAFF
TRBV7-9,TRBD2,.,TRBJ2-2,TGTGCCAGCAGCTTACACCTCCGGGCTAGCGGGGGAACCGGGGAGCTGTTTTTT,CASSLHLRASGGTGELFF
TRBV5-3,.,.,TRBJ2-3,TGTGCCAGAAGCTTGTCGGGGCGGGAAAGGTCCTCTGGGTATACGCAGTATTTT,CARSLSGRERSSGYTQYF
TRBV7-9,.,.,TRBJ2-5,TGTGCCAGCAGAGCAACTAGCTGGGAAAGGGAGACCCAGTACTTC,CASRATSWERETQYF
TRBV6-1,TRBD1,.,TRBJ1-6,TGTGCCAGCAGTCCACAGGGGGCTAAGGATTCACCCCTCCACTTT,CASSPQGAKDSPLHF
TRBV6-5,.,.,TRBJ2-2,TGTGCCAGCAGTTACTCTAGGGGCGGGGAGCTGTTTTTT,CASSYSRGGELFF
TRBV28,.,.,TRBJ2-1,TGTGCCAGCAGTTTATCGTCTAGCCACGAATCCCGGGGGTTCTTC,CASSLSSSHESRGFF
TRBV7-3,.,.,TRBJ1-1,TGTGCCAGCAGCTTAACGGGAACAGGGAGAGGCACTGAAGCTTTCTTT,CASSLTGTGRGTEAFF
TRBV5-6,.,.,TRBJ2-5,TGTGCCAGCAGCTTGCAGGGTCGTGGTCTAGAGACCCAGTACTTC,CASSLQGRGLETQYF
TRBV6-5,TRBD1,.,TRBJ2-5,TGTGCCAGCAGTTACTTAGGACAGGGGAAAGAGACCCAGTACTTC,CASSYLGQGKETQYF
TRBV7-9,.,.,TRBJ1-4,TGTGCCAGCAGCCCCAAACCAGAAAATGAAAAACTGTTTTTT,CASSPKPENEKLFF
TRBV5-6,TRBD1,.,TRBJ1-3,TGTGCCAGCAGCCTGGGACAGAACACCATATATTTT,CASSLGQNTIYF
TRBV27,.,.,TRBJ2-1,TGTGCCAGCAGTCCCAAACCATACAGGGGAGGCTACAATGAGCAGTTCTTC,CASSPKPYRGGYNEQFF